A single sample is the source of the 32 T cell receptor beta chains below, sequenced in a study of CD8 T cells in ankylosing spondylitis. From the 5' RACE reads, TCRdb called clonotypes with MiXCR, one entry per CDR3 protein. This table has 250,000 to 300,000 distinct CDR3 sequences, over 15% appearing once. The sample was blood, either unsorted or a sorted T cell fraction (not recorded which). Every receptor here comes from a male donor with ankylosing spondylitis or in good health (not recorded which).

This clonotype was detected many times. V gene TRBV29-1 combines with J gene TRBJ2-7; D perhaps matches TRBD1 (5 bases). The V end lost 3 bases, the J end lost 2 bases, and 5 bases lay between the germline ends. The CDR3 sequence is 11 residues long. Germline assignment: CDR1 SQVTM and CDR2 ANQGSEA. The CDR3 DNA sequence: TGCAGCGTTGAGACAGCCTACGAGCAGTACTTC. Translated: CSVETAYEQYF.

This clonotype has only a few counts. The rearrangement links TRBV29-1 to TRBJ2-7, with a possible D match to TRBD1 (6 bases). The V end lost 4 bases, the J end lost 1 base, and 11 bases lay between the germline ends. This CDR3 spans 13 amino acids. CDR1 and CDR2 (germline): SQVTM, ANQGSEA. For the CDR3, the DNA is TGCAGCGTTGGGGGGCGAACGTCCTACGAGCAGTACTTC. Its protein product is CSVGGRTSYEQYF.

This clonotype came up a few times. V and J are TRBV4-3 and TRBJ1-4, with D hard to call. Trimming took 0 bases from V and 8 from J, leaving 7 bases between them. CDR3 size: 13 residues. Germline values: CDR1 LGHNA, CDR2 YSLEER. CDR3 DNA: TGCGCCAGCAGCCAAGATAGAGGAGAAAAACTGTTTTTT. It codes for CASSQDRGEKLFF.

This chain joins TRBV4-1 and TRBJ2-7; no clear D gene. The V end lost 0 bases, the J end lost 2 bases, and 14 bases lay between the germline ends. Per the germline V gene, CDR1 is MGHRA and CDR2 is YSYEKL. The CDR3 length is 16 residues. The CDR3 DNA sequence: TGCGCCAGCAGCCAAGAAAGTGGAACTCTTACCTACGAGCAGTACTTC. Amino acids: CASSQESGTLTYEQYF.

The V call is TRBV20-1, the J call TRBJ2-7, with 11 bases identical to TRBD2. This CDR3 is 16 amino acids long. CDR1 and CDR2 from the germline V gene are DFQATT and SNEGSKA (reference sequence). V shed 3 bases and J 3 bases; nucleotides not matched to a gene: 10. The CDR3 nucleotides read TGCAGTGCTAGCGAAAAGACTAGCGGGATCATCTACGAGCAGTACTTC. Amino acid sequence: CSASEKTSGIIYEQYF.

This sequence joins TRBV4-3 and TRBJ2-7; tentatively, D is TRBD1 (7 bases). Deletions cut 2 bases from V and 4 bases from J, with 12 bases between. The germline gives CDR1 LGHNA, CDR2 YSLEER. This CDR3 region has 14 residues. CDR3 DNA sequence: TGCGCCAGCAGCCAATCGACAGGGAGGTACGAGCAGTACTTC. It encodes CASSQSTGRYEQYF.

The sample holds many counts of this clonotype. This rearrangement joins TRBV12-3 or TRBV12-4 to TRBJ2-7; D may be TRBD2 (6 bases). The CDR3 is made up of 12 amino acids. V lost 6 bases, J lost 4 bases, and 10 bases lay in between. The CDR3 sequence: CASSPGLYEQYF. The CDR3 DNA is TGTGCCAGCAGCCCGGGACTTTACGAGCAGTACTTC.

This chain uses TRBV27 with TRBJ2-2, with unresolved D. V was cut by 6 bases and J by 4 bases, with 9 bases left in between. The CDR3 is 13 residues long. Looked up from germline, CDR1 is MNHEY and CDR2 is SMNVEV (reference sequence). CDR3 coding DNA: TGTGCCAGCAGGAATCCGAGCACCGGGGAGCTGTTTTTT. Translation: CASRNPSTGELFF.

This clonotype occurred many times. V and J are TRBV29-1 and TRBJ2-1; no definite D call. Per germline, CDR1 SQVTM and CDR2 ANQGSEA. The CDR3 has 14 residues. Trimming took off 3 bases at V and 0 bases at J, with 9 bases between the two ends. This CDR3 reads CSVEGESSYNEQFF. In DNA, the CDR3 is TGCAGCGTTGAGGGCGAGAGCTCCTACAATGAGCAGTTCTTC.

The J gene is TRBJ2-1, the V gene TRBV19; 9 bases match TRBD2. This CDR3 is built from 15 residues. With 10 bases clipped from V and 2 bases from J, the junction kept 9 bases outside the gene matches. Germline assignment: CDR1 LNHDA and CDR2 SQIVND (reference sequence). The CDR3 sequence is CAISVAGDPYNEQFF. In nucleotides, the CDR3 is TGTGCCATCTCCGTAGCGGGAGACCCCTACAATGAGCAGTTCTTC.

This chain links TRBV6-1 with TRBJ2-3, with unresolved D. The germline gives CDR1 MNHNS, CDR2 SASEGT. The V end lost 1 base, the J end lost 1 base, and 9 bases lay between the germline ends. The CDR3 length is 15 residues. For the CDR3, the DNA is TGTGCCAGCAGTGAAGTCTTAGGAGGCACAGATACGCAGTATTTT. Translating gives CASSEVLGGTDTQYF.

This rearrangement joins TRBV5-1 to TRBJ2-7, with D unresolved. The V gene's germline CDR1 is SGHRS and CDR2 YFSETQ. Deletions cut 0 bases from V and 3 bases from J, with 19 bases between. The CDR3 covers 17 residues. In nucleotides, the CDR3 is TGCGCCAGCAGCTTGGCCGGGCGATTCGCTATAGTCTACGAGCAGTACTTC. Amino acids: CASSLAGRFAIVYEQYF.

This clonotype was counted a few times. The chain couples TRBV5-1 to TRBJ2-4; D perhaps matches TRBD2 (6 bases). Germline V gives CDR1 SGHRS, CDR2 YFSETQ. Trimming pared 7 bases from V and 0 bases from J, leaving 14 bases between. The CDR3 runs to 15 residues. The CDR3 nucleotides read TGCGCCAGCTCGGAGGGGTCTTTAGCCAAAAACATTCAGTACTTC. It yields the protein CASSEGSLAKNIQYF.

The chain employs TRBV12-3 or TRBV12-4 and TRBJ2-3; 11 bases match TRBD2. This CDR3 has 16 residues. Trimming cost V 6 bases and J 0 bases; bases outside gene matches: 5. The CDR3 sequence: CASRRLAGTSTDTQYF. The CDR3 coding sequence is TGTGCCAGCAGAAGACTAGCGGGGACTAGCACAGATACGCAGTATTTT.

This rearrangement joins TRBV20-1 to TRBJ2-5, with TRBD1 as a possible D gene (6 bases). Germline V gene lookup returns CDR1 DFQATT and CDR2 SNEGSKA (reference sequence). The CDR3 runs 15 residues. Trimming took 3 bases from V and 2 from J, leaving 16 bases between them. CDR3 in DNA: TGCAGTGCTAGCGGCGAATGGGACAAGCAAGAGACCCAGTACTTC. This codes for CSASGEWDKQETQYF.

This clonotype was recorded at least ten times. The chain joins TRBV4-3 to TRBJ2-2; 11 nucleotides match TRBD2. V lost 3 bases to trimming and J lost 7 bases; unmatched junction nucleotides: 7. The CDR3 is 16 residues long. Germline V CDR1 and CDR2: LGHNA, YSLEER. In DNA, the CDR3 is TGCGCCAGCAGCCAGGGCTACGGGACTAGCGGCGGGGAGCTGTTTTTT. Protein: CASSQGYGTSGGELFF.

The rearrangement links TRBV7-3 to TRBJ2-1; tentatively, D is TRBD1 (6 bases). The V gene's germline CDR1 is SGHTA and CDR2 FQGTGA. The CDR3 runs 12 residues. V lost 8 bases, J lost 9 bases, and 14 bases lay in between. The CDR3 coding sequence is TGTGCCAGCCCAGACAGGCCCAGTGAGCAGTTCTTC. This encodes CASPDRPSEQFF.

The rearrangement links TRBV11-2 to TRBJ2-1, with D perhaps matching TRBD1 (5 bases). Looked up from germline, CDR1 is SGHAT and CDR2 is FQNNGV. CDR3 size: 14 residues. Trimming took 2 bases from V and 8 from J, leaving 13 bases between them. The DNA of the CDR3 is TGTGCCAGCAGCTTAAGGGGCGGCGGAGATGAGCAGTTCTTC. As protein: CASSLRGGGDEQFF.

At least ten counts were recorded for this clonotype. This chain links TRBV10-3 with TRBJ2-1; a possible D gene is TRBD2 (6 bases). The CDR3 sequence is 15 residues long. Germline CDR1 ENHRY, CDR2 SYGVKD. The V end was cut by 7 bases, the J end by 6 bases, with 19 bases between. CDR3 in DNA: TGTGCCATCAATAAATCGGGAGTAAAGGTCAATGAGCAGTTCTTC. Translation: CAINKSGVKVNEQFF.

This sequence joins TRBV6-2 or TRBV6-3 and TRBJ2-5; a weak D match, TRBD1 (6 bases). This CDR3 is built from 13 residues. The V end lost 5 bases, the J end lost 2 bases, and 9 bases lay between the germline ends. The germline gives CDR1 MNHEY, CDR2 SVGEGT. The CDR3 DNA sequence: TGTGCCAGCAGTCTCGGACAGCAAGAGACCCAGTACTTC. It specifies CASSLGQQETQYF.

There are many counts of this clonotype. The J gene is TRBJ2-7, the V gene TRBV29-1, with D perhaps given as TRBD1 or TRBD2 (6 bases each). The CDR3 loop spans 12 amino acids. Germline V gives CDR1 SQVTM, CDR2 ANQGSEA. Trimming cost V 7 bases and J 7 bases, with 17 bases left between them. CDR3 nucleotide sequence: TGCAGCGCCCCTAGTAGGGGGAGGGAGCAGTACTTC. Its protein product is CSAPSRGREQYF.

DNA for the CDR3: TGCGCCAGCAGCTTGGTACCCCAGTTCTTGGGCACTGAAGCTTTCTTT. Amino acids: CASSLVPQFLGTEAFF. The chain employs TRBV5-1 and TRBJ1-1; D is undetermined. The CDR3 extends over 16 amino acids. In germline, CDR1 is SGHRS, CDR2 YFSETQ. V gave up 0 bases and J gave up 4 bases, with 16 bases separating them.

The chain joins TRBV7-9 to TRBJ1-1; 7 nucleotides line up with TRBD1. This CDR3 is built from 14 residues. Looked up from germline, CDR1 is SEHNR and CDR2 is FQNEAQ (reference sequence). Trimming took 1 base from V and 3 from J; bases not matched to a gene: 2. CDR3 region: CASSLGDSHTEAFF. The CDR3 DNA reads TGTGCCAGCAGCTTAGGGGACAGCCACACTGAAGCTTTCTTT.

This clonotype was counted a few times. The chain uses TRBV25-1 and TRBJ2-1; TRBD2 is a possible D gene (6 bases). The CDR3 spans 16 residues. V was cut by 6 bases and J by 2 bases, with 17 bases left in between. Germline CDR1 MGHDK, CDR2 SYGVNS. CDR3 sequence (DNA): TGTGCCAGCAGCCCACCCCACGGAGGGGCCTACAATGAGCAGTTCTTC. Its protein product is CASSPPHGGAYNEQFF.

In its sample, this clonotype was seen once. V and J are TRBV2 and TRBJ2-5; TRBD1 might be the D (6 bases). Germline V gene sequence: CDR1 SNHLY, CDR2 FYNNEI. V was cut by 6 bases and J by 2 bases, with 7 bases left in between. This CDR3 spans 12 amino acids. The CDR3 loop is CASRDRQETQYF. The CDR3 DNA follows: TGTGCCAGCAGGGACAGACAAGAGACCCAGTACTTC.

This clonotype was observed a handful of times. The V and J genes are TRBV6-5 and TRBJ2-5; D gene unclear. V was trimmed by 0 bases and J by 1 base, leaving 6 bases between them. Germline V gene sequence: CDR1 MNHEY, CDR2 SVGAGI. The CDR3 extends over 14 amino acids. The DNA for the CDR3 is TGTGCCAGCAGTTACTCGGGCTCCCAAGAGACCCAGTACTTC. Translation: CASSYSGSQETQYF.

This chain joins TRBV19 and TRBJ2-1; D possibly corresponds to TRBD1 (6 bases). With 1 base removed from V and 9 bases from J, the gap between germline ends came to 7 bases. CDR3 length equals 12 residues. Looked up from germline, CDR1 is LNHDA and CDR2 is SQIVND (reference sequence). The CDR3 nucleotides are TGTGCCAGTAGTATAGGCAGGGGTGAGCAGTTCTTC. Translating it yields CASSIGRGEQFF.

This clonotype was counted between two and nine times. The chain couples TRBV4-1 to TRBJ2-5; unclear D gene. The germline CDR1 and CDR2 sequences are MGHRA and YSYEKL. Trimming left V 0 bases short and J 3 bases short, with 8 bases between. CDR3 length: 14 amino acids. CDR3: CASSQDGLEETQYF. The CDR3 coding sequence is TGCGCCAGCAGCCAAGATGGGCTAGAAGAGACCCAGTACTTC.

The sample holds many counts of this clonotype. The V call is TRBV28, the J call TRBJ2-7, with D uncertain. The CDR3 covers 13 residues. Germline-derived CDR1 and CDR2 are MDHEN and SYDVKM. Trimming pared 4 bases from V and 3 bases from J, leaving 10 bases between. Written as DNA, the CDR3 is TGTGCCAGCAGTTCCACCTCGGGCTACGAGCAGTACTTC. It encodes CASSSTSGYEQYF.

The CDR3 nucleotides read TGTGCCAGCAGCTATACCTTCGATGAGTCGGCCCAGTACTTC. Translating it yields CASSYTFDESAQYF. The chain recombines TRBV9 with TRBJ2-5; D gene uncertain. The CDR3 extends over 14 amino acids. Germline V gives CDR1 SGDLS, CDR2 YYNGEE. The germline V and J ends were trimmed by 4 bases and 9 bases, with 19 bases remaining between them.

DNA for the CDR3: TGCAGCATCCCCAGAGGGACAGGGGGCCATGAGCAGTTCTTC. Protein product: CSIPRGTGGHEQFF. This chain links TRBV29-1 with TRBJ2-1, with 12 bases that match TRBD1. CDR1 SQVTM and CDR2 ANQGSEA come from the germline V gene. The V and J ends lost 8 bases and 8 bases, in that order; junction bases with no gene match: 10. The CDR3 spans 14 residues.

Here the CDR3 reads CASSETGLAGYEQYF. As DNA, the CDR3 is TGTGCCAGCAGTGAAACAGGACTAGCGGGCTACGAGCAGTACTTC. This chain joins TRBV28 and TRBJ2-7, with TRBD2 identical over 11 bases. Unmatched junction bases numbered 6, after V lost 5 bases and J lost 3 bases. The germline gives CDR1 MDHEN, CDR2 SYDVKM. The length of the CDR3 is 15 residues.